This TCR beta chain was documented in a study of T cell repertoires in cytomegalovirus infection. From the reads, TCRdb called clonotypes with MiXCR, one entry per CDR3 protein. The sample lists around 230,000 distinct CDR3 sequences, 38% occurring once. Trimming took off 0 bases at V and 9 bases at J, with 12 bases between the two ends. This CDR3 region has 14 residues. The V gene's germline CDR1 is ENHRY and CDR2 SYGVKD. To note about this clonotype: Its antigen is unidentified.

The gene calls are TRBV10-3 and TRBJ2-1; a weak D match, TRBD2 (6 bases). The TCR was taken from a human donor in good health (CMV status not recorded). Some clones in this sample may be carry-over from other donors' samples. The sample in question was CD8+ T cells from cultured PBMCs, obtained from culture after CMV antigen stimulation. CDR3: CAISESTAGSEQFF. CDR3 sequence (DNA): TGTGCCATCAGTGAGTCAACAGCCGGGAGTGAGCAGTTCTTC.